This is a list of T cell receptor beta chains from one sample in a study of CXCR3-negative and CXCR3-positive naive CD8 T cells. Each CDR3 protein gets one entry in TCRdb, which reprocessed the 5' RACE reads and gives no DNA. Its listing shows about 62,000 distinct CDR3 sequences. Input material: naive CXCR3- CD8+ T cells from blood. The receptors were sampled from a human donor in good health. Some clones in this sample may be carry-over from other donors' samples. CDR3s include the opening cysteine and the closing phenylalanine or tryptophan. Only some rows state a clone size, as once, few, many or a class for expanded clones.

V: TRBV20-1; size: .; J: TRBJ2-5; length: 14; CDR3: CSSGTGGDLGTQYF
V: TRBV11-1; size: .; J: TRBJ2-7; length: 14; CDR3: CASNPGLDLPEQYF
V: TRBV7-7; size: .; J: TRBJ1-4; length: 15; CDR3: CASSLDRAAGEKLFF
V: TRBV20-1; size: .; J: TRBJ2-1; length: 15; CDR3: CSARDIASSYNEQFF
V: TRBV12-3/TRBV12-4; size: .; J: TRBJ2-1; length: 12; CDR3: CASSWDFDEQFF
V: TRBV7-9; size: .; J: TRBJ2-7; length: 17; CDR3: CASSLEFSGSLSYEQYF
V: TRBV20-1; size: .; J: TRBJ1-2; length: 15; CDR3: CSARDDDRGDYGYTF
V: TRBV28; size: .; J: TRBJ2-1; length: 17; CDR3: CASSFRSGGEISNEQFF
V: TRBV5-1; size: .; J: TRBJ1-5; length: 15; CDR3: CASSLDGGVGQPQHF
V: TRBV28; size: .; J: TRBJ2-2; length: 21; CDR3: CASSLNPRTGEGAIGTGELFF
V: TRBV29-1; size: .; J: TRBJ2-5; length: 11; CDR3: CSVVGDGTQYF
V: TRBV6-4; size: .; J: TRBJ2-1; length: 14; CDR3: CASSELAGGLEQFF
V: TRBV4-3; size: .; J: TRBJ1-2; length: 18; CDR3: CASSQDQRTGGAHYGYTF
V: TRBV6-2/TRBV6-3; size: .; J: TRBJ2-7; length: 15; CDR3: CASSPQGAAGYEQYF
V: TRBV29-1; size: .; J: TRBJ1-2; length: 14; CDR3: CSAGPLRKHSGYTF
V: TRBV5-6; size: .; J: TRBJ2-2; length: 12; CDR3: CASSYYGGELFF
V: TRBV6-2/TRBV6-3; size: .; J: TRBJ1-2; length: 15; CDR3: CASSSPGQGVYGYTF
V: TRBV6-2/TRBV6-3; size: .; J: TRBJ2-7; length: 11; CDR3: CASSHDYEQYF
V: TRBV3-1; size: .; J: TRBJ2-1; length: 16; CDR3: CASSGGLAGEDNEQFF
V: TRBV5-6; size: .; J: TRBJ2-1; length: 11; CDR3: CASSFGGEQFF
V: TRBV5-1; size: .; J: TRBJ2-5; length: 15; CDR3: CASSLHSGRVETQYF
V: TRBV6-5; size: .; J: TRBJ2-1; length: 19; CDR3: CASSYRDEPRYRTYNEQFF
V: TRBV29-1; size: .; J: TRBJ2-7; length: 15; CDR3: CSVEEGDRGISEQYF
V: TRBV5-1; size: .; J: TRBJ1-5; length: 18; CDR3: CASSPGVVWGYGNQPQHF
V: TRBV12-3/TRBV12-4; size: .; J: TRBJ2-5; length: 14; CDR3: CASSLPGGQETQYF
V: TRBV9; size: .; J: TRBJ2-7; length: 15; CDR3: CASSAGQGPPYEQYF
V: TRBV24-1; size: .; J: TRBJ2-3; length: 17; CDR3: CATSDNIWDSSTDTQYF
V: TRBV29-1; size: .; J: TRBJ2-7; length: 14; CDR3: CSVEGGAGSYEQYF
V: TRBV14; size: .; J: TRBJ1-2; length: 18; CDR3: CASSYGTGGDSLYYGYTF
V: TRBV12-3/TRBV12-4; size: .; J: TRBJ1-2; length: 13; CDR3: CASSLGTASGYTF
V: TRBV25-1; size: .; J: TRBJ2-7; length: 12; CDR3: CASNTGSYEQYF
V: TRBV20-1; size: .; J: TRBJ2-1; length: 19; CDR3: CSARKPPGLAGPSYNEQFF
V: TRBV10-3; size: .; J: TRBJ2-1; length: 14; CDR3: CAISSTVGNNEQFF
V: TRBV29-1; size: .; J: TRBJ2-3; length: 15; CDR3: CSVSRTGTGTDTQYF
V: TRBV12-3/TRBV12-4; size: .; J: TRBJ2-3; length: 14; CDR3: CASSLAPGRDTQYF
V: TRBV16; size: .; J: TRBJ1-1; length: 14; CDR3: CASSPEEGYTEAFF
V: TRBV11-2; size: .; J: TRBJ1-1; length: 12; CDR3: CASSLRNTEAFF
V: TRBV5-1; size: .; J: TRBJ2-7; length: 13; CDR3: CASSLVPGLEQYF
V: TRBV25-1; size: .; J: TRBJ1-4; length: 11; CDR3: CASSEWEKLFF
V: TRBV28; size: .; J: TRBJ2-1; length: 15; CDR3: CASSFRAGPLDEQFF
V: TRBV6-2/TRBV6-3; size: .; J: TRBJ2-1; length: 16; CDR3: CASLSLGTGLYNEQFF
V: TRBV6-2/TRBV6-3; size: medium-sized; J: TRBJ2-2; length: 12; CDR3: CASSPPAFELFF
V: TRBV11-3; size: .; J: TRBJ1-1; length: 13; CDR3: CASSSRGSTEAFF
V: TRBV5-6; size: .; J: TRBJ2-1; length: 13; CDR3: CASSPGTRNEQFF
V: TRBV19; size: .; J: TRBJ1-5; length: 14; CDR3: CASSGTGRNQPQHF
V: TRBV7-8; size: .; J: TRBJ2-1; length: 16; CDR3: CASSGWTDSSYNEQFF
V: TRBV29-1; size: .; J: TRBJ2-1; length: 18; CDR3: CSVEGILAGADPGNEQFF
V: TRBV27; size: .; J: TRBJ2-3; length: 15; CDR3: CASSLGGRHGDTQYF
V: TRBV5-5; size: .; J: TRBJ2-1; length: 15; CDR3: CASSPPDRDLSEQFF
V: TRBV29-1; size: .; J: TRBJ2-1; length: 14; CDR3: CSVTYGSSYNEQFF
V: TRBV7-6; size: .; J: TRBJ2-7; length: 13; CDR3: CASSPVTSYEQYF
V: TRBV14; size: .; J: TRBJ1-5; length: 12; CDR3: CASSQESQPQHF
V: TRBV20-1; size: .; J: TRBJ1-5; length: 14; CDR3: CSARGEEGYQPQHF
V: TRBV29-1; size: .; J: TRBJ2-1; length: 17; CDR3: CSVEDLRLAGGQDEQFF
V: TRBV7-3; size: .; J: TRBJ2-1; length: 14; CDR3: CASSLGAPVNEQFF